This T cell receptor (beta chain) was recovered during a study of cytomegalovirus exposure and HLA in healthy donors. The study, taken as a whole, reports: TCR beta chains associated with HLA were, in a later analysis, more clonally expanded than equally common others. Associated with cytomegalovirus, according to the listing, were some 150 TCR beta chains. A link between a missense DCLRE1C variant and TCR beta V- and J-gene trimming emerged from a later analysis.

PCR involved 60 Vbeta and 13 Jbeta primers. Profiling relied on immunoSEQ multiplex PCR, and the TCRdb table lists in-frame clones only, not all of them. The sample holds around 110,000 clones, roughly 69% seen once. The V gene end was trimmed by 5 bases and the J gene end by 8 bases; junction bases not matched to a gene: 8. This CDR3 is built from 15 residues. CDR1 and CDR2 (germline): SEHNR, FQNEAQ (reference sequence). On this clone itself: Its cognate antigen is unknown.

The gene calls are TRBV7-9 and TRBJ2-1; TRBD1 aligns across 11 bases. The source is a woman in her forties in good health and CMV-seropositive. Sequencing was done on a sample of PBMCs. In DNA, the CDR3 is TGTGCCAGCAGCCCTGGGGGGACAGGGGGTGATGAGCAGTTCTTC. Protein: CASSPGGTGGDEQFF.